This T cell receptor beta chain was recovered during a study of blood T cell repertoires in COVID-19. The CDR3 spans 14 residues. Per the germline V gene, CDR1 is KGHSH and CDR2 is LQKENI. Germline trimming cut 8 bases from V and 4 bases from J; bases unmatched to any gene: 8. The assay was immunoSEQ multiplex PCR, and TCRdb's table has in-frame clones only and misses some. The data show under 200,000 clones, 70% to 90% seen once. During active infection, Seattle patients enrolled and were then monitored through disease. This sequence was found in a woman aged 45-65 years with COVID-19, enrolled during active disease. The sequenced sample was peripheral blood. The chain couples TRBV18 to TRBJ2-7, with 10 bases that match TRBD1. CDR3 bases: TGTGCCAGCGCTACCGGGACAGGGGAGTACGAGCAGTACTTC. Protein sequence: CASATGTGEYEQYF.